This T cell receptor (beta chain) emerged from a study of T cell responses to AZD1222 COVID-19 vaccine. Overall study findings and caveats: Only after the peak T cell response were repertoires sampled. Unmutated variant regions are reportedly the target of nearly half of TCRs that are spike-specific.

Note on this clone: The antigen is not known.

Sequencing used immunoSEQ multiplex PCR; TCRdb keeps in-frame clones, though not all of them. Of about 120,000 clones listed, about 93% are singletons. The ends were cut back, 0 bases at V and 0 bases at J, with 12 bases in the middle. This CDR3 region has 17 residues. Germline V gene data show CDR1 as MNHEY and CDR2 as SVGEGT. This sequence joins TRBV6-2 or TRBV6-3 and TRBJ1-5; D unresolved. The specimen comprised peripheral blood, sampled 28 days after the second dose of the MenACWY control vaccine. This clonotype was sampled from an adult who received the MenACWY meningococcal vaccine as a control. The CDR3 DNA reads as TGTGCCAGCAGTTACTCGAAAGGGTCAAATAGCAATCAGCCCCAGCATTTT. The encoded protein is CASSYSKGSNSNQPQHF.